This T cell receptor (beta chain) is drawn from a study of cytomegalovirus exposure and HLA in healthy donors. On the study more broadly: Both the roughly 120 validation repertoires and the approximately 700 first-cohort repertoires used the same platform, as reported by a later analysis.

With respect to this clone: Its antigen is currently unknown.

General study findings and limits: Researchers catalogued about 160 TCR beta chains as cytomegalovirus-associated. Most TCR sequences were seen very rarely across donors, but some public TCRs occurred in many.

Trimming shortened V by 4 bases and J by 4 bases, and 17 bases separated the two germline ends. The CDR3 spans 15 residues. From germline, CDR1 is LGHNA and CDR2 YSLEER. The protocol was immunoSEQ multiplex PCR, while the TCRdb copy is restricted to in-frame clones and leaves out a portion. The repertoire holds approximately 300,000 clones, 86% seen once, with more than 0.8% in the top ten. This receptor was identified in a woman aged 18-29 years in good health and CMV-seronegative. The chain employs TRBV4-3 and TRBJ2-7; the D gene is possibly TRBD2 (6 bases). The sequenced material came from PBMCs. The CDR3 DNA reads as TGCGCCAGCAGCCGAGCGCGGGGACGGGGGTACGAGCAGTACTTC. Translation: CASSRARGRGYEQYF.